This T cell receptor (beta chain) was profiled in a study of patients and donors after allogeneic stem cell transplantation. One entry per CDR3 protein, called by TCRdb with MiXCR from the RT-PCR reads. Of approximately 430,000 distinct CDR3 sequences in the sample, more than 15% are singletons; the top ten hold less than 8.5%. Trimming took 4 bases from V and 9 from J, leaving 18 bases between them. Per germline, CDR1 KGHDR and CDR2 SFDVKD. This CDR3 region has 15 residues. A few counts support this clonotype. The sequenced material came from blood, either unsorted or a sorted T cell fraction (not recorded which). The TCR comes from a human donor who was either an allogeneic HSCT recipient or a stem cell or donor lymphocyte infusion donor (not recorded which). It is not recorded whose cells these are; they may come from a transplant donor. The rearrangement uses TRBV24-1 and TRBJ2-1, with a weak D call TRBD2 (7 bases). CDR3 nucleotides: TGTGCCACCAGTGACCCCGGACGGGGGGCGGGTGAGCAGTTCTTC. Protein: CATSDPGRGAGEQFF.